This T cell receptor beta chain was obtained from a study of CD8 T cells in ankylosing spondylitis. This clonotype was recorded at least ten times. Its antigen remains unknown. Study outcomes and limitations: According to the report, clones linked to the disease were significantly enriched in matched synovial fluid samples taken from ankylosing spondylitis patients. In peripheral blood, disease-linked CD8+ clones occurred at relatively low frequencies.

Molecular-barcoded quantitative 5'-RACE produced these TCR beta libraries. TCRdb passed the 5' RACE reads through MiXCR, listing each CDR3 protein once. Of 30,000 to 45,000 distinct CDR3 sequences listed, about a tenth are singletons. In germline, CDR1 is MNHEY, CDR2 SMNVEV (reference sequence). Trimming removed 4 bases at V and 1 base at J, with 12 bases between. The CDR3 is made up of 15 amino acids. The rearrangement links TRBV27 to TRBJ2-3; a possible D gene is TRBD2 (5 bases). Specimen: blood, either unsorted or a sorted T cell fraction (not recorded which). This TCR was sampled from a male donor with ankylosing spondylitis or in good health (not recorded which). CDR3 amino acids: CASSSRGLGTDTQYF. CDR3 DNA sequence: TGTGCCAGCAGTTCCCGGGGTCTGGGCACAGATACGCAGTATTTT.